Listed below are T cell receptor beta chains from one sample, sequenced in a study of blood T cell repertoires in COVID-19. The method was immunoSEQ multiplex PCR; TCRdb's version includes in-frame clones alone and lacks a portion of them. The sample lists over 200,000 clones; 80% to 90% were seen once. Sequencing was carried out using peripheral blood. Every receptor here comes from a man older than 75 with acute or convalescent COVID-19. The CDR3 runs from the conserved cysteine through the conserved F or W. The D gene is left open where the match is weak. A row's size may be missing; if present it is once, few, many or a size class.

j_call,v_call,d_call,clone_size,cdr3_aa,cdr3_nt
TRBJ2-7,TRBV11-2,TRBD1,-,CASSWSGTGITEWYF,TGTGCCAGCAGCTGGTCCGGGACAGGAATAACCGAATGGTACTTC
TRBJ2-5,TRBV7-2,TRBD1,-,CASSSLTGIREETQYF,TGTGCCAGCAGCTCGTTGACAGGGATAAGAGAGGAGACCCAGTACTTC
TRBJ1-6,TRBV19,-,once,CASRIQGGNSPLHF,TGTGCCAGTAGGATACAGGGTGGTAATTCACCCCTCCACTTT
TRBJ2-7,TRBV27,-,-,CASSSPGLPYEQYF,TGTGCCAGCAGTTCGCCGGGACTCCCCTACGAGCAGTACTTC
TRBJ1-1,TRBV28,TRBD1,-,CASSPGTANTEAFF,TGTGCCAGCAGTCCCGGGACAGCCAACACTGAAGCTTTCTTT
TRBJ2-1,TRBV12-5,TRBD1,-,CASAPTGYGEQFF,TGTGCTAGTGCCCCGACAGGGTATGGTGAGCAGTTCTTC
TRBJ1-6,TRBV6-5,-,few,CASSYGGTNNSPLHF,TGTGCCAGCAGTTACGGGGGGACCAATAATTCACCCCTCCACTTT
TRBJ2-7,TRBV6-5,TRBD1,-,CASTIGQGVYEQYF,TGTGCCAGCACGATCGGGCAGGGGGTCTACGAGCAGTACTTC
TRBJ1-3,TRBV2,TRBD1,once,CARRGQEVSGNTIYF,TGTGCCAGAAGAGGACAGGAGGTCTCTGGAAACACCATATATTTT
TRBJ2-2,TRBV3-1/TRBV3-2,TRBD2,-,CASSKTGGTSGSGELFF,TGTGCCAGCAGCAAGACAGGGGGGACTAGCGGGAGCGGGGAGCTGTTTTTT
TRBJ2-5,TRBV18,-,-,CASSPPGQSQGETQYF,TGTGCCAGCTCACCTCCTGGACAGTCTCAGGGGGAGACCCAGTACTTC
TRBJ2-2,TRBV24-1,-,-,CATSDDIFGELFF,TGTGCCACCAGTGATGACATCTTCGGGGAGCTGTTTTTT
TRBJ2-5,TRBV5-4,TRBD2,-,CASSLAPSGRVRETQYF,TGTGCCAGCAGCTTGGCCCCTAGCGGGAGGGTGAGGGAGACCCAGTACTTC
TRBJ2-7,TRBV7-6,TRBD2,once,CASSLGVAGVVSYEQYF,TGTGCCAGCAGCCTCGGGGTAGCGGGAGTAGTCTCCTACGAGCAGTACTTC
TRBJ2-2,TRBV11-1,-,-,CASSGGAVANTGELFF,TGTGCCAGCAGCGGTGGCGCGGTCGCGAACACCGGGGAGCTGTTTTTT
TRBJ2-2,TRBV3-1/TRBV3-2,-,-,CASSLRSNTGELFF,TGTGCCAGCAGTCTGCGGTCGAACACCGGGGAGCTGTTTTTT
TRBJ1-1,TRBV6-5,TRBD1,-,CASNTGGKDTEAFF,TGTGCCAGCAATACAGGGGGCAAGGACACTGAAGCTTTCTTT
TRBJ2-5,TRBV6-6,TRBD2,-,CASSSGGPQETQYF,TGTGCCAGCAGTAGCGGGGGGCCCCAAGAGACCCAGTACTTC
TRBJ2-3,TRBV18,TRBD2,-,CASSRSGLAGVTDTQYF,TGTGCCAGCTCACGCTCGGGACTAGCGGGAGTAACAGATACGCAGTATTTT
TRBJ1-5,TRBV6-6,-,-,CASSAAPTQPQHF,TGTGCCAGCAGTGCGGCACCCACTCAGCCCCAGCATTTT
TRBJ2-1,TRBV10-1,-,-,CASIPKQLIAFF,TGCGCCAGCATCCCCAAACAATTGATTGCGTTCTTC
TRBJ2-1,TRBV6-1,TRBD1,-,CASSPQGVGQFF,TGTGCCAGCAGTCCACAGGGGGTAGGGCAGTTCTTC
TRBJ2-7,TRBV5-1,TRBD2,-,CASPGTSGPVTYEQYF,TGCGCCAGTCCCGGGACTAGCGGACCCGTAACCTACGAGCAGTACTTC
TRBJ2-3,TRBV5-4,TRBD2,-,CASSQRLAANTDTQYF,TGTGCCAGCAGCCAAAGACTAGCGGCTAACACAGATACGCAGTATTTT
TRBJ1-2,TRBV30,TRBD1,-,CAWSVGDSANRRSYYGYTF,TGTGCCTGGAGTGTAGGGGACAGTGCCAACCGCCGCTCTTACTATGGCTACACCTTC
TRBJ2-1,TRBV30,-,few,CAWRSGPGTFYNEQFF,TGTGCCTGGAGGAGCGGGCCCGGGACTTTCTACAATGAGCAGTTCTTC
TRBJ2-3,TRBV4-1,-,-,CASSQAQGGGTDTQYF,TGCGCCAGCAGCCAAGCCCAGGGCGGGGGCACAGATACGCAGTATTTT
TRBJ1-2,TRBV18,-,-,CASSPPAVFNYGYTF,TGTGCCAGCTCACCACCGGCAGTCTTTAACTATGGCTACACCTTC
TRBJ1-1,TRBV5-5,-,-,CASSPTGNTEAFF,TGTGCCAGCAGTCCTACAGGAAACACTGAAGCTTTCTTT
TRBJ2-2,TRBV5-5,-,-,CASSSYPGVAGELFF,TGTGCCAGCAGCTCGTATCCAGGGGTAGCCGGGGAGCTGTTTTTT
TRBJ2-2,TRBV7-6,TRBD2,-,CASSLEAGGPGELFF,TGTGCCAGCAGCTTAGAAGCGGGAGGTCCCGGGGAGCTGTTTTTT
TRBJ2-1,TRBV3-1/TRBV3-2,TRBD2,once,CASSPGLARGHEQFF,TGTGCCAGCAGCCCCGGACTAGCGAGGGGGCATGAGCAGTTCTTC
TRBJ1-5,TRBV19,-,-,CASSIGGGWSNQPQHF,TGTGCCAGTAGTATAGGGGGGGGCTGGAGCAATCAGCCCCAGCATTTT
TRBJ1-1,TRBV7-9,-,few,CASMGGSTEAFF,TGTGCCAGCATGGGGGGTTCCACTGAAGCTTTCTTT
TRBJ2-1,TRBV20-1,-,-,CSARQYNEQFF,TGCAGTGCTCGCCAGTACAATGAGCAGTTCTTC
TRBJ2-3,TRBV5-4,TRBD1,-,CASSPQGADTQYF,TGTGCCAGCAGCCCCCAGGGGGCTGATACGCAGTATTTT
TRBJ2-7,TRBV10-1,-,-,CASSESNEISEGTYEQYF,TGCGCCAGCAGTGAGTCGAATGAGATATCCGAGGGAACCTACGAGCAGTACTTC
TRBJ2-1,TRBV6-6,TRBD2,-,CASSPGLAGGREQFF,TGTGCCAGCAGCCCGGGACTAGCGGGAGGGCGAGAGCAGTTCTTC
TRBJ2-7,TRBV10-3,TRBD1,few,CAISEVPGQGIGEQYF,TGTGCCATCAGTGAGGTCCCGGGACAGGGAATTGGGGAGCAGTACTTC
TRBJ1-2,TRBV5-1,-,-,CASSLDSRYGYTF,TGCGCCAGCAGCTTAGACAGTCGCTATGGCTACACCTTC
TRBJ2-5,TRBV5-4,TRBD2,few,CASSPRLAGEETQYF,TGTGCCAGCAGCCCACGACTAGCGGGAGAGGAGACCCAGTACTTC
TRBJ2-7,TRBV10-3,TRBD2,-,CAISGTSGRASGYEQYF,TGTGCCATCAGTGGGACTAGCGGGAGGGCCTCAGGGTACGAGCAGTACTTC
TRBJ2-2,TRBV7-6,-,-,CASSRGGQANTGELFF,TGTGCCAGCAGCCGAGGGGGACAAGCGAACACCGGGGAGCTGTTTTTT
TRBJ2-3,TRBV21-1,-,-,CASSNHGLAVGPFTDTQYF,TGTGCCAGCAGCAATCACGGACTAGCAGTTGGACCGTTCACAGATACGCAGTATTTT
TRBJ1-1,TRBV24-1,-,-,CATSDRSTTGNTEAFF,TGTGCCACCAGTGATCGATCAACGACAGGGAACACTGAAGCTTTCTTT
TRBJ2-6,TRBV27,TRBD1,-,CASRRQGRSSGANVLTF,TGTGCCAGCAGGAGACAGGGCCGGAGCTCTGGGGCCAACGTCCTGACTTTC
TRBJ1-5,TRBV19,-,-,CASSIGTGSSQPQHF,TGTGCCAGTAGTATAGGTACAGGGAGTAGTCAGCCCCAGCATTTT
TRBJ1-5,TRBV29-1,-,-,CSVVSQGGQPQHF,TGCAGCGTTGTATCCCAGGGAGGCCAGCCCCAGCATTTT
TRBJ1-4,TRBV5-1,TRBD1,few,CASSPDRAINEKLFF,TGCGCCAGCAGCCCAGACAGGGCAATTAATGAAAAACTGTTTTTT
TRBJ1-1,TRBV5-1,TRBD1,once,CASSQTGVMAEAFF,TGCGCCAGCAGTCAAACAGGGGTGATGGCTGAAGCTTTCTTT